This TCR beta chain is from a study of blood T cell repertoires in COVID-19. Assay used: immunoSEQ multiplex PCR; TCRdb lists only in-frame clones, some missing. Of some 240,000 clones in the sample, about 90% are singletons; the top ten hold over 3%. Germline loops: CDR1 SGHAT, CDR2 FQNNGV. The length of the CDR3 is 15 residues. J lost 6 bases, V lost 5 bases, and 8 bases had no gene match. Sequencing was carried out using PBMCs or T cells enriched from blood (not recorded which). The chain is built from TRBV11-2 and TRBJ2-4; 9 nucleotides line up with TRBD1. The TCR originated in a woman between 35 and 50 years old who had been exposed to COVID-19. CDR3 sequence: CASSPDRGRVNIQYF. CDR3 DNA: TGTGCCAGCAGCCCGGACAGGGGTCGGGTAAACATTCAGTACTTC. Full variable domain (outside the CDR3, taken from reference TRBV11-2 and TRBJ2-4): EAGVAQSPRYKIIEKRQSVAFWCNPISGHATLYWYQQILGQGPKLLIQFQNNGVVDDSQLPKDRFSAERLKGVDSTLKIQPAKLEDSAVYLCASSPDRGRVNIQYFGAGTRLSVL.